Below, 4 T cell receptor beta chains from the same sample are listed, as sequenced in a study of cytomegalovirus exposure and HLA in healthy donors. Use of 60 Vbeta and 13 Jbeta primers characterized the PCR. Method: immunoSEQ multiplex PCR; TCRdb's copy keeps in-frame clones and lacks some. This table has around 200,000 clones, 75% to 85% appearing once. Sequencing was carried out using PBMCs. These receptors came from a boy aged 5 to 17 in good health and CMV-seronegative.

This rearrangement joins TRBV5-4 to TRBJ2-7, with 7 bases aligning to TRBD1. The CDR3 length is 16 residues. The V and J ends lost 0 bases and 5 bases, in that order; junction bases with no gene match: 11. Per germline, CDR1 SGHNT and CDR2 YYREEE (reference sequence). In DNA form, the CDR3 reads TGTGCCAGCAGCTTGGATCGGAGACAGGGCTCACACGAGCAGTACTTC. Translating gives CASSLDRRQGSHEQYF.

The gene calls are TRBV4-1 and TRBJ1-1; D is ambiguous. With 3 bases removed from V and 0 bases from J, the gap between germline ends came to 8 bases. From germline, CDR1 is MGHRA and CDR2 YSYEKL. The CDR3 covers 14 residues. The CDR3 bases are TGCGCCAGCAGCCAGGCTGTGATGAACACTGAAGCTTTCTTT. Translation: CASSQAVMNTEAFF.

The chain employs TRBV10-3 and TRBJ1-2; D is uncertain. This CDR3 has 14 amino acids. Deletions cut 2 bases from V and 4 bases from J, with 11 bases between. Germline lookup yields CDR1 ENHRY and CDR2 SYGVKD. CDR3 residues: CAISERKRLYGYTF. DNA for the CDR3: TGTGCCATCAGTGAGCGAAAGCGCCTCTATGGCTACACCTTC.

This clone was detected a few times. The gene calls are TRBV6-5 and TRBJ1-4; 7 nucleotides agree with TRBD1. Germline values: CDR1 MNHEY, CDR2 SVGAGI. V was clipped by 2 bases and J by 5 bases; unmatched bases: 5. The CDR3 has 15 residues. The CDR3 region is CASSYGQGQNEKLFF. The CDR3, as DNA: TGTGCCAGCAGTTACGGTCAGGGACAGAATGAAAAACTGTTTTTT.